This T cell receptor beta chain appears in the sequencing data of a study of regulatory T cells in long-lasting Graves disease. The wider study: Graves' patients (newly diagnosed) had been on antithyroid drugs under 3 months.

V dropped 2 bases and J dropped 6 bases, with 10 bases sitting between them. This CDR3 is built from 13 residues. The germline V gene has CDR1 KGHSH and CDR2 LQKENI. CDR3-region Arm-PCR and iRepertoire HTBI primers produced the TCR beta libraries. MiXCR was run by TCRdb on the multiplex PCR reads, yielding one entry per CDR3 protein. The sample holds hundreds of thousands of distinct CDR3 sequences, 15% to 20% seen once. Noted time point: newly diagnosed GD, antithyroid drugs for less than 3 months. RNA extracted from PBMCs served as the sequencing template. These data were also filed under a second study, of T cells in Graves' hyperthyroidism and ophthalmopathy.

The sequences come from peripheral blood mononuclear cells (PBMCs), collected at new diagnosis, from a patient treated with antithyroid drugs. This TCR came from a woman between 25 and 40 years old with Graves disease. This chain uses TRBV18 with TRBJ1-1; tentative D call: TRBD1 (5 bases). CDR3 sequence reads: CASSPTGSAEAFF. CDR3 coding DNA: TGTGCCAGCTCACCAACAGGTTCCGCTGAAGCTTTCTTT.